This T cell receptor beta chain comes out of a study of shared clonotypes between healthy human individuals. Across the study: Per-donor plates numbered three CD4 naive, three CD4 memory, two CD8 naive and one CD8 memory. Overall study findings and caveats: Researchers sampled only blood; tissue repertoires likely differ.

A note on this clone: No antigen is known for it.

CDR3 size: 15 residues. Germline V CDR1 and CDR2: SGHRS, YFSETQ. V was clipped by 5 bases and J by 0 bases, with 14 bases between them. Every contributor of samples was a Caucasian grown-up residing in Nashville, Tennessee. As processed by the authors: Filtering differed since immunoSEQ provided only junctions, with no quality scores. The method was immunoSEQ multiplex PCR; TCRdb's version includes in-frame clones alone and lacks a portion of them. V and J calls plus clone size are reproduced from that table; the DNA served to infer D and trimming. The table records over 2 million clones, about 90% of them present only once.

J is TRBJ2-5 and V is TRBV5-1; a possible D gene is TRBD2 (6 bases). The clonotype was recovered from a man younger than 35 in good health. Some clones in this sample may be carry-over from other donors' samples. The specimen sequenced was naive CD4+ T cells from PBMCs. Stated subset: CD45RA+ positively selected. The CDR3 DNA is TGCGCCAGCAGGGTCGGGGGACCGTACCAAGAGACCCAGTACTTC. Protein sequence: CASRVGGPYQETQYF.